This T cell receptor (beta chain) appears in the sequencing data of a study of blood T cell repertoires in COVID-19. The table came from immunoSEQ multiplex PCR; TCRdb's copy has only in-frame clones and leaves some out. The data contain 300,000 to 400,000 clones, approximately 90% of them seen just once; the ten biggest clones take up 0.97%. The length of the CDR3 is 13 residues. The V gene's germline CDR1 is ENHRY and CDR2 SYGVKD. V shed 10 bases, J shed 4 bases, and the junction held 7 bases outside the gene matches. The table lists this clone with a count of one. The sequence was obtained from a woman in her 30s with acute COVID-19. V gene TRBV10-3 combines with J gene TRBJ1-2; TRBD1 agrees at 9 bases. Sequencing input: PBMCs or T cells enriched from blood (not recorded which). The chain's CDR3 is CATTGQGSYGYTF. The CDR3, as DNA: TGTGCCACCACGGGACAGGGAAGCTATGGCTACACCTTC.